This T cell receptor beta chain was captured in a study of T cell responses to AZD1222 COVID-19 vaccine (dated by TCRdb to the early 2020s). At the level of the whole study: TCR sequencing covered roughly 230 trial participants: 200 to 220 given two doses of AZD1222 and some 25 given two doses of MenACWY control vaccine. Trial participants were enrolled into age subgroups of 18-55, 56-69 and 70-plus years, which contained about 150, 27 and 61 TCR-sequenced participants, respectively.

The CDR3 regions of human TCRbeta chains were subjected to immunosequencing. The authors processed their data as follows. Repertoire TCRs were checked for matches against a reference library of SARS-CoV-2-specific TCRs that had been generated using the MIRA antigen-specificity platform. Breadth was defined as the fraction of unique TCRs that were SARS-CoV-2-associated, and depth was defined as the fraction of total T cells that were SARS-CoV-2-associated. Using the MIRA data, every spike-specific TCR was mapped to the spike region that the TCR reacted to and assigned to either a CD4 or a CD8 class. Log10-transformed breadth and depth values were compared by one-way ANOVA with Sidak's multiple comparisons tests. In its TCRdb copy, this immuneACCESS table keeps in-frame sequences only and misses some clones. Where compared with another copy, unresolved V genes explain less than half of these, and the others have no known cause. The D gene and trimming were derived from the DNA, and the V and J assignments and clone size from that table. The sample has about 94,000 clones on record, around nine tenths of them singletons. The ten largest clones capture around 10% of the sample.

The germline V gene (reference sequence) specifies LNHDA as CDR1 and SQIVND as CDR2. V and J are truncated by 7 bases and 1 base respectively, leaving an intervening sequence of 17 bases. From the cysteine up to the phenylalanine, the CDR3 has a length of 16 residues. The read is trimmed to its CDR3 DNA, 48 bases read in frame from base 1. The study at large found these results: The vaccine-associated CD4 TCRs covered the entire spike protein, and the dominant responses fell in regions 160-218 and 743-854. Conclusions about previously exposed vaccinees were limited because only six or seven AZD1222 recipients were SARS-CoV-2 seropositive at baseline. After two AZD1222 doses, both the breadth and the depth of spike-specific TCRs were significantly higher than at day 0 and than in MenACWY recipients. Nearly half of unique spike-specific TCRs reportedly recognized epitopes outside regions mutated in the B.1.351 and B.1.1.7 variants. No day 14 peak-response samples were available, so repertoires were characterized only after the peak T cell response. The 56-69-year group was small, and its depth increase did not reach significance, likely because of low power. Participants were mostly white British, with more females than males. The authors suggested clonal diversity may have been underestimated.

Per the publication, the time point label means: about 28 days (+/-7) after the second vaccine dose. AZD1222 recipients with second doses at about 4 weeks or about 12 weeks were pooled, because spike-specific TCR depth and breadth did not differ between schedules. The vaccinee samples were drawn from two UK trials, COV001 and COV002, one of which was a single-blind randomized controlled phase 2/3 trial testing AZD1222 (ChAdOx1 nCoV-19) in healthy adults. Trial participant PBMC samples were collected at day 0 and day 28 after the second dose for TCRbeta chain sequencing. To note about this clone: Its antigen target is currently unknown. No quality values exist for individual bases; no much larger clone is one base distant.

This TCR was sampled from an adult who received the AZD1222 COVID-19 vaccine. Sequencing was performed on peripheral blood, taken 28 days after the second AZD1222 dose. Recombination linked TRBV19 to TRBJ1-5; TRBD1 is a weak D gene call, 6 bases matching. The sequenced DNA is TGTGCCAGTAAGAGGTCCGGGCAGGGGAGCAATCAGCCCCAGCATTTT. Its product reads: CASKRSGQGSNQPQHF.